This T cell receptor beta chain came from a study of Graves' ophthalmopathy and Graves' hyperthyroidism (dated by TCRdb to the late 2010s). Study-wide context: Peripheral blood samples were taken at the time of initial diagnosis, before any treatment was given. The roughly 94 discovery patients were randomly divided into training and test sets at a 7:3 ratio. Following sample collection, hyperthyroidism patients were given methimazole at a starting dose of 30 mg daily, and ophthalmopathy patients were given high-dose intravenous methylprednisolone. In five or six hyperthyroidism patients, T-cell repertoires of thyroid tissue and blood were compared. To tell Graves' ophthalmopathy apart from Graves' hyperthyroidism, and to predict which patients would progress to ophthalmopathy, the study relied on TCR beta repertoire signatures. To explore V-J signatures that separate ophthalmopathy from hyperthyroidism, a discovery set of approximately 100 patients was enrolled, consisting of fewer than 45 with ophthalmopathy and about 60 with stable hyperthyroidism. For independent validation, a separate cohort was made up of some 18 hyperthyroidism patients plus 17 patients who later progressed from hyperthyroidism to ophthalmopathy. In total, 135 blood samples were TCR-sequenced: around 42 ophthalmopathy, some 75 hyperthyroidism and about 17 hyperthyroidism-to-ophthalmopathy patients.

Stable hyperthyroidism was defined as no progression to ophthalmopathy within 18 months of follow-up. Hyperthyroidism patients were newly diagnosed, were aged 18 to 65 years, and had a disease duration under 2 months. Patients with other autoimmune diseases, uncontrolled infections, pregnancy or lactation were excluded. Clinical symptoms, serum thyroxine, TRAb, thyroid ultrasound and orbital computed tomography formed the basis of the diagnosis. Ficoll-Paque density gradient centrifugation was used to isolate PBMCs from around 10 ml of fresh peripheral blood. Total RNA was extracted with Trizol reagent and quality-checked on an Agilent 2100 Bioanalyzer. CDR1 and CDR2 were assigned from the germline V gene as MNHEY and SVGAGI. The cysteine opens and the phenylalanine closes a CDR3 of 15 amino acids. Here the CDR3 DNA is all that survives: 45 bases in frame from base 1. V lost 0 bases and J lost 3 bases; the stretch between them is 11 bases long.

For repertoire sequencing, TCR beta CDR3 regions were amplified from RNA transcripts. HTBI primers and the Qiagen OneStep RT-PCR kit were used in a first-round RT-PCR, which was followed by a second-round multiplex PCR, size selection and purification. Sequencing of the libraries was carried out on an Illumina HiSeq2000 in paired-end mode with 100 bp reads. As for the original processing: SOAPnuke was used for read processing, and reads with adapters, uncalled bases, a mean Phred below 15, or no exact constant-primer or identifier match were discarded. COPE v1.2.5 was used to merge the high-quality paired reads. Clonotypes were defined as unique nucleotide sequences and were aligned to IMGT TRB V, D and J references using MiTCR v1.1. The analysis was limited to V-J combinations with a frequency above 0.0001, which together covered over 99% of the repertoires. For each V-J combination, a TCR clonal expansion and chaos score was defined as the ratio of F50 clonal expansion to chaos observed in the TCRdist matrix. Welch's t-statistics and random forest were used to reduce the features to 10 to 15 V-J combinations, which were then used as input to a naive Bayes classifier. Thyroid-blood repertoire similarity was quantified with the Morisita-Horn index. TCRdb reprocessed the public reads (quality trimming at Q25 with fastp, clone calling with MiXCR) and kept in-frame beta chains. Rows with one shared CDR3 protein collapse into an entry with the most common genes and DNA. The authors' filters were not applied to this entry. Counted in this sample were about 620,000 distinct CDR3 sequences; 22% of them appeared once. The top ten clonotypes cover around 7% of the sample.

This clonotype was observed at least ten times. Its recognized antigen is unknown. No qualities accompany the bases; no much larger clone lies one base away. Results and caveats for the whole study, not just this receptor: No statistical method was used to predetermine the sample size, and group allocation was not hidden from the investigators. In validation, the model predicted ophthalmopathy progression with about 64% sensitivity and 72.22% specificity; some 13 predicted patients were CT-confirmed with GO in a median of approximately six months. Ophthalmopathy was separated from stable hyperthyroidism by the 13-signature model with about 85% sensitivity and approximately 84% specificity in cross-validation and with 80%/75% in the test set. Most expanded thyroid clonotypes with a frequency above 0.001 also appeared in blood, which suggests that blood repertoires may reflect the immune response in the thyroid.

The sample taken for sequencing was peripheral blood. The rearrangement joined TRBV6-5 to TRBJ1-2; possibly the D gene is TRBD1, per 5 matching bases. The clonotype comes from a woman aged 18 to 35 with stable Graves' hyperthyroidism. Some clones in this sample may be carry-over from other donors' samples. Donor details come from another sample of the same person, matched by shared clones. The CDR3 reads CASSYSFPQDYGYTF. The base sequence is TGTGCCAGCAGTTACTCGTTCCCACAGGACTATGGCTACACCTTC.